This T cell receptor beta chain stems from a study of T cells after posttransplantation cyclophosphamide. Study results and limitations: TRB clonality was highly associated with recipient CMV seropositivity and reactivation. Donor-recipient repertoire similarity was low at 1-2 months, rising over year one.

Trimming took 0 bases from V and 0 from J; bases not matched to a gene: 10. The CDR3 totals 20 residues. Germline-derived CDR1 and CDR2 are SGHTA and FQGTGA. This clone was detected ten times or more. Its antigen is currently unknown. The table came from immunoSEQ multiplex PCR; TCRdb's copy has only in-frame clones and leaves some out. The sample is made up of 40,000 to 45,000 clones, none counted only once. The sequencing sample was made of PBMCs. The V and J genes are TRBV7-3 and TRBJ1-5; 11 positions match TRBD1. The clonotype originates from a man between 35 and 55 years old in good health, CMV-negative, and a related stem cell transplant donor. DNA for the CDR3: TGTGCCAGCAGCTTAACGTGCGGGACAGGGGGGCCTTATAGCAATCAGCCCCAGCATTTT. Translated: CASSLTCGTGGPYSNQPQHF. The full variable domain, in which reference TRBV7-3 and TRBJ1-5 provide the parts outside the CDR3, is GAGVSQTPSNKVTEKGKYVELRCDPISGHTALYWYRQSLGQGPEFLIYFQGTGAADDSGLPNDRFFAVRPEGSVSTLKIQRTERGDSAVYLCASSLTCGTGGPYSNQPQHFGDGTRLSIL.